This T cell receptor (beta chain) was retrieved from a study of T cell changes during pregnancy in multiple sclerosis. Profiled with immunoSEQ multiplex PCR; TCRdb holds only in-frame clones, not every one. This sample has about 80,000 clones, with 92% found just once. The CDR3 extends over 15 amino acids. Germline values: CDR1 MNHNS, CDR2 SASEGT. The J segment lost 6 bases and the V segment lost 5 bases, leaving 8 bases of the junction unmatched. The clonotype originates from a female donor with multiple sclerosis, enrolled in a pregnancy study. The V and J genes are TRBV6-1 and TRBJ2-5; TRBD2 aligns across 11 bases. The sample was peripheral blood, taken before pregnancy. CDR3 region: CASSITSGSPKTQYF. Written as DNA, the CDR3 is TGTGCCAGCAGTATCACTAGCGGGAGTCCAAAGACCCAGTACTTC.